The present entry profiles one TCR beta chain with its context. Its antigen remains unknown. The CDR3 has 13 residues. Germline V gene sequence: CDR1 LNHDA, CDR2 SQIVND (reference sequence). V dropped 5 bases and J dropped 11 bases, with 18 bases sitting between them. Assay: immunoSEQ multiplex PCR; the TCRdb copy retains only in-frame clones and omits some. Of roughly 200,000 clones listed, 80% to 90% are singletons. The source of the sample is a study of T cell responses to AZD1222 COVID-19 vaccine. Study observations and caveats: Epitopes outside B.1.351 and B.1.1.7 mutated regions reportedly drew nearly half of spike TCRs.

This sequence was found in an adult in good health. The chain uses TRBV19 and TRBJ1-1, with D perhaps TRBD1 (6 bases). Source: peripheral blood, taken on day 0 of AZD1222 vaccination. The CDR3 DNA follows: TGTGCCAGTAGTCTCCCCGGGGGGGCGCAGGCTTTCTTT. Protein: CASSLPGGAQAFF.